In this sample, the clone carrying this T cell receptor (beta chain) is medium-sized (0.01 to 0.1%). The antigen remains undetermined. The record originates from a study of metastatic and nonmetastatic thyroid tumors. Study-wide context: Repertoire comparison spanned blood and tumor or nodule tissue of malignant and benign thyroid patients.

Trimming left V 2 bases short and J 4 bases short, with 12 bases between. Germline V lookup: CDR1 MNHNS, CDR2 SASEGT. The CDR3 is 14 amino acids. Each patient went into thyroid surgery without having received any treatment. How the authors handled the data: It was from CDR3 differences across clinicopathological groups that a distant-metastasis classifier for papillary thyroid cancer was built. Through MiXCR, TCRdb re-clonotyped the PCR reads. These V and J calls originate from TCRdb's pipeline instead of the authors' own analysis. The data hold roughly 23,000 clones, with about 15% observed a single time. Points from the study as a whole: The reported finding was significantly higher TCR beta diversity in malignant thyroid tumors relative to benign nodules, in blood and tumor.

V is TRBV6-1 and J is TRBJ2-7; maybe TRBD2 (6 bases). The sequencing input was tumor tissue. The clonotype was recovered from a female donor with papillary thyroid cancer or a benign thyroid nodule (not recorded which). Some clones in this sample may be carry-over from other donors' samples. The CDR3 DNA reads as TGTGCCAGCAGTGAACTTCCAGGGAGGTACGAGCAGTACTTC. It specifies CASSELPGRYEQYF.